This T cell receptor beta chain comes out of a study of vaccination effects on CD4 cells after COVID-19. A word on this clone: Its antigen is as yet unknown.

Using immunoSEQ multiplex PCR, the repertoire was profiled, and TCRdb retains in-frame clones only, with some absent. Here the sample spans approximately 31,000 clones, around 70% being singletons. CDR3 length: 16 residues. The junction had 10 bases not matched to a gene; V was cut back by 2 bases and J by 6 bases. CDR1 is SEHNR and CDR2 is FQNEAQ in the germline V gene (reference sequence). Before any sequencing was done, the ViraFEST assay used viral peptide pools to expand antigen-specific CD4+ T cells. Following 10 days of culture, CD4+ T cells were isolated. Two doses of either BNT162b2 or mRNA-1273 were given to each participant. Each vaccine recipient was nucleocapsid antibody negative and had no prior SARS-CoV-2 infection.

Sequencing was performed on CD4+ T cells from PBMCs cultured with HCoV-229E spike peptides, taken after COVID-19 vaccination. The receptor's source is a human donor who received a COVID-19 vaccine. This rearrangement joins TRBV7-9 to TRBJ2-7; 10 bases match TRBD2. The CDR3 bases are TGTGCCAGCAGCTTACACCTAGCGGGAGACGGGGGCGAGCAGTACTTC. This codes for CASSLHLAGDGGEQYF.